Included here is one TCR beta chain sequence, with context. Its antigen is undetermined. The sample is drawn from a study of early T cells in non-severe SARS-CoV-2 infection. Study at large: The chains were unpaired, and the sequenced material was bulk RNA from unsorted whole blood. Study findings and constraints: Using VDJdb, the matching emphasized anti-spike CD8 responses while missing private and CD4 specificities.

Trimming shortened V by 1 base and J by 7 bases, and 10 bases separated the two germline ends. The CDR3 sequence is 13 residues long. Germline-derived CDR1 and CDR2 are SGHTA and FQGNSA. Tagging with unique molecular identifiers was applied to individual cDNA molecules. Each CDR3 protein gets one entry after TCRdb re-called the 5' RACE reads with MiXCR. Of approximately 80,000 distinct CDR3 sequences in the sample, about 10% were seen once. The origin of this receptor is an adult who was a healthcare worker with PCR-confirmed SARS-CoV-2 infection or an uninfected control (not recorded which). Sequenced here: whole blood, sampled at baseline. The genes are TRBV7-2 and TRBJ2-5, with a tentative D call TRBD2 (6 bases). CDR3 in DNA: TGTGCCAGCAGCTTAGGCGCCGGGGGGACCCAGTACTTC. Its protein is CASSLGAGGTQYF.